The TCR beta chain under discussion was sequenced for a study of T cell clonality in common variable immunodeficiency. Most patients and controls had Caucasian heritage. Blood samples were heparinized, roughly 5 to 8.5 ml per donor. General study points: Common variable immunodeficiency TCR beta sequences reportedly had fewer deletions and N-nucleotide insertions. CVID subjects shared fewer TCRbeta clones than healthy controls did.

CVID and control samples used equivalent genomic DNA input. Assay: immunoSEQ multiplex PCR; the TCRdb copy retains only in-frame clones and omits some. The sample shows 9,500 to 15,000 clones, no singletons; the ten largest hold more than 5.5%. As to this clone: The antigen is not known. The CDR3 end falls 3 residues outside the read, so it is completed with the germline J gene.

This CDR3 comprises 15 residues. Germline V gene sequence: CDR1 PRHDT, CDR2 FYEKMQ (reference sequence). The V and J ends lost 5 bases and 4 bases, in that order; junction bases with no gene match: 4. This receptor was obtained from a human donor with common variable immunodeficiency. What was sequenced was peripheral blood mononuclear cells. The gene calls are TRBV13 and TRBJ2-5, with 13 bases identical to TRBD2. CDR3 sequence: CASSDGLAGVETQYF. The CDR3 DNA, read in part, is TGTGCCAGCAGCGACGGACTAGCGGGGGTAGAGACC.